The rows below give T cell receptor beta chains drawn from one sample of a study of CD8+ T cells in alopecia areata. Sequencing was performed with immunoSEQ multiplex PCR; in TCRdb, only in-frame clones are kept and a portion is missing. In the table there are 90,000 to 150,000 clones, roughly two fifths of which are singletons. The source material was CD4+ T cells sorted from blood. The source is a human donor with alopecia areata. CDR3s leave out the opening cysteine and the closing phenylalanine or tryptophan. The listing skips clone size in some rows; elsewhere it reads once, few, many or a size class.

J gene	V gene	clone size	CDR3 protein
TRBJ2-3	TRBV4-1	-	ASSAGTATQY
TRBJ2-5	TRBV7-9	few	ASSLGPGRETQY
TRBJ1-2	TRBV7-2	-	ASSGQQGVYGYT
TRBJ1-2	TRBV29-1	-	SVGGRGLDGYT
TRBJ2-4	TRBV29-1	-	SVEPTGGPQY
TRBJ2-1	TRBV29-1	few	SVVDTGLRDNEQF
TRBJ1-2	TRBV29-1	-	SVTAGRGNYGYT
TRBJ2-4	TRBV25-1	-	ASTPGGDRSIQY
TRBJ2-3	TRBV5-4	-	ASSFGVGWRTDTQY
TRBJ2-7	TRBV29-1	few	SVANRGTFYEQY
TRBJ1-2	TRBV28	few	ASSSTRGYT
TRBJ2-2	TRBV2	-	ASTRSPRTGELF
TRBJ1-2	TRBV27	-	ASSSPDRGHRGYT
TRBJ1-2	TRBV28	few	ASSLFPARGRYGYT
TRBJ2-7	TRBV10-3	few	AISGLPADEQY
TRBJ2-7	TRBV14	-	ASSLYRQGPHEQY
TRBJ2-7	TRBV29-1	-	SVGKSRVSYEQY
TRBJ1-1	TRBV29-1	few	SVQGALTTEAF
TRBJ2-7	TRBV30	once	AWSLGRASYEQY
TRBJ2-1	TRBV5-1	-	ASSWTSGGHEQF
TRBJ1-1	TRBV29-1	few	SGGQTNTEAF
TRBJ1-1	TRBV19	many	ASSRRTGGTEAF
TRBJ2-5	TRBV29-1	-	SVILAQGGQETQY
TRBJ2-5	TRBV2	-	ASRPGVGETQY
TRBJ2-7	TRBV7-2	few	ASSPSSYEQY
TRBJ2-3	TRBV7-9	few	ASVGTDTQY
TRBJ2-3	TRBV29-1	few	SVERGGGGTDTQY
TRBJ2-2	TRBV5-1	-	ASSLRVLGGELF
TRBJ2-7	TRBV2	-	ASGGASGRSYEQY
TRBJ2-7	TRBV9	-	ASSRSAGGVEQY
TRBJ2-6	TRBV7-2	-	ASSSAGSGANVLT
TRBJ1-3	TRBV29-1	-	SVDGYGNTIY
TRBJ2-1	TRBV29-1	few	SVDPGREGEI
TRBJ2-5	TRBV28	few	ASSPIGYGRAGETQY
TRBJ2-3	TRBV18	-	ASSPLGDTQY
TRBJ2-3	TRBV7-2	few	ASSRVWGTSTDTQY
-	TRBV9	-	ASSPPSPYEQY
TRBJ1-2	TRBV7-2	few	ASSLDGLGVLYGYT
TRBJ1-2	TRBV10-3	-	ATRTGEGTGYT
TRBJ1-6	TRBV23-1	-	ASSQGNSPLH
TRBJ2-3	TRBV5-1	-	ASSLVQARADTQY
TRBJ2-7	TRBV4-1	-	ASSQRGRAADEQY
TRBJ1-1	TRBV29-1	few	SVGRERANTEAF
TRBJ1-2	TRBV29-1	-	SVDSGDLYGYT
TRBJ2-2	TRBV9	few	ASSVAGIAGLRMNTGELF
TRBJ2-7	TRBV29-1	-	SVEGGADEQY
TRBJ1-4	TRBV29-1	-	SVAATNEKLF
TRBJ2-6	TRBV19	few	ASTPSNSGANVLT
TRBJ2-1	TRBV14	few	ASSPQAVAGFDNEQF
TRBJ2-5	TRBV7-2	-	ASSPSWGEGETQY
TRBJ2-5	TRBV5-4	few	ASGGSQETQY
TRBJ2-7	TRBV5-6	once	ASSWSGTGSSQPSYEQY
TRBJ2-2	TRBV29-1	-	SVSHRGWDTGELF
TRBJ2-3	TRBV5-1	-	ASSLNRGTRDTQY